The rows below give T cell receptor beta chains drawn from one sample of a study of T cell responses to AZD1222 COVID-19 vaccine. Produced via immunoSEQ multiplex PCR; TCRdb's table is partial and in-frame only. Here the sample spans more than 140,000 clones, about nine tenths being singletons. Sequencing was performed on peripheral blood, taken on day 0 of AZD1222 vaccination. All receptors come from an adult in good health. The CDR3 runs from the conserved cysteine through the conserved F or W. A D gene is named only where the DNA matches it firmly. Rows give clone size only sometimes, using once, few, many, or a class for an expanded clone.

v_gene	abundance	d_gene	j_gene	CDR3aa	CDR3nt
TRBV9	NA	TRBD2	TRBJ2-1	CASSVAQLGLARNNEQFF	TGTGCCAGCAGCGTAGCTCAGTTAGGACTAGCGCGAAACAATGAGCAGTTCTTC
TRBV28	NA	TRBD2	TRBJ2-5	CATQGGRGETQYF	TGTGCCACCCAGGGAGGGCGGGGGGAGACCCAGTACTTC
TRBV19	NA	TRBD1	TRBJ1-2	CASSPTGGFQNYGYTF	TGTGCCAGTAGTCCAACAGGGGGCTTCCAAAACTATGGCTACACCTTC
TRBV30	NA	NA	TRBJ1-1	CAWRARLDTEAFF	TGTGCCTGGAGGGCCAGACTGGACACTGAAGCTTTCTTT
TRBV7-3	many	TRBD1	TRBJ2-3	CASTRTGQASDTQYF	TGTGCCAGCACCAGGACAGGGCAGGCATCAGATACGCAGTATTTT
TRBV25-1	NA	NA	TRBJ2-7	CASSDLPTGYEQYF	TGTGCCAGCAGTGACCTCCCCACAGGCTACGAGCAGTACTTC
TRBV7-9	NA	TRBD2	TRBJ2-3	CASSLEAGGSTDTQYF	TGTGCCAGCAGCTTAGAGGCGGGAGGTTCCACAGATACGCAGTATTTT
TRBV7-6	NA	TRBD2	TRBJ2-1	CASRQAGVSSNEQFF	TGTGCCAGCAGGCAGGCGGGAGTTTCCTCCAATGAGCAGTTCTTC
TRBV3-1/TRBV3-2	NA	NA	TRBJ2-5	CASSHYAPRAGGETQYF	TGTGCCAGCAGCCATTACGCACCGAGGGCCGGTGGAGAGACCCAGTACTTC
TRBV2	NA	TRBD1	TRBJ2-7	CASFTGAEQYF	TGTGCCAGCTTCACAGGGGCCGAGCAGTACTTC
TRBV6-2/TRBV6-3	NA	NA	TRBJ2-1	CASSYSSGFYNEQFF	TGTGCCAGCAGTTACTCGAGCGGCTTCTACAATGAGCAGTTCTTC
TRBV7-6	NA	TRBD2	TRBJ2-1	CASSAELAGGNVGQFF	TGTGCCAGCAGCGCCGAACTAGCGGGAGGCAACGTGGGGCAGTTCTTC
TRBV6-5	NA	TRBD1	TRBJ1-6	CASTQGAQGSPLHF	TGTGCCAGCACTCAGGGGGCGCAGGGTTCACCCCTCCACTTT
TRBV7-9	NA	TRBD2	TRBJ2-1	CASSRPGLAGGNFF	TGTGCCAGCAGCCGCCCGGGACTAGCGGGAGGAAATTTCTTC
TRBV9	NA	NA	TRBJ1-1	CASSPDTLNTEAFF	TGTGCCAGCAGCCCGGACACGTTGAACACTGAAGCTTTCTTT
TRBV6-1	NA	NA	TRBJ1-4	CASSEPGIRATNEKLFF	TGTGCCAGCAGTGAACCTGGGATAAGGGCAACTAATGAAAAACTGTTTTTT
TRBV7-2	NA	NA	TRBJ1-1	CASSVEGGFNTEAFF	TGTGCCAGCAGCGTCGAGGGGGGTTTTAACACTGAAGCTTTCTTT
TRBV28	NA	NA	TRBJ1-6	CASSPRLGNSPLHF	TGTGCCAGCAGTCCACGACTTGGCAATTCACCCCTCCACTTT
TRBV28	NA	TRBD1	TRBJ1-3	CASSPQGAGSGNTIYF	TGTGCCAGCAGTCCCCAGGGGGCCGGCTCTGGAAACACCATATATTTT
TRBV19	NA	TRBD1	TRBJ2-7	CASSTQGASYEQYF	TGTGCCAGTAGCACACAGGGGGCATCCTACGAGCAGTACTTC
TRBV11-3	NA	NA	TRBJ2-2	CASSGASVLTGELFF	TGTGCCAGCAGCGGGGCTAGCGTTCTCACCGGGGAGCTGTTTTTT
TRBV7-8	NA	NA	TRBJ2-1	CASSLDLSDEQFF	TGTGCCAGCAGCTTAGATCTGAGTGATGAGCAGTTCTTC
TRBV6-6	NA	NA	TRBJ1-2	CASSYSIRDTSGGYTF	TGTGCCAGCAGTTATTCGATCCGGGACACTTCAGGGGGCTACACCTTC
TRBV4-2	NA	NA	TRBJ1-1	CASSQDPQVGFWNTEAFF	TGTGCCAGCAGCCAAGATCCTCAAGTCGGCTTTTGGAACACTGAAGCTTTCTTT
TRBV9	few	NA	TRBJ1-1	CASSVGVGRGNSEAFF	TGTGCCAGCAGCGTAGGGGTCGGGAGGGGAAACTCTGAAGCTTTCTTT
TRBV7-2	NA	TRBD1	TRBJ1-2	CASSPQAGGDYGYTF	TGTGCCAGCAGCCCCCAGGCAGGGGGGGACTATGGCTACACCTTC
TRBV21-1	NA	NA	TRBJ2-3	CASSKGGSILTREYTDTQYF	TGTGCCAGCAGCAAAGGAGGTAGTATCCTTACGAGGGAATACACAGATACGCAGTATTTT
TRBV12-5	NA	NA	TRBJ1-5	CASGLVRSGTNQPQHF	TGTGCTAGTGGTTTGGTACGGTCAGGAACAAATCAGCCCCAGCATTTT
TRBV5-6	NA	TRBD1	TRBJ2-3	CASSRQGGTDTQYF	TGTGCCAGCAGCCGACAGGGGGGCACAGATACGCAGTATTTT
TRBV30	NA	NA	TRBJ2-7	CAWSVGAGYEQYF	TGTGCCTGGAGTGTAGGGGCCGGGTACGAGCAGTACTTC
TRBV15	NA	NA	TRBJ2-3	CATSREGIGTADTQYF	TGTGCCACCAGCAGAGAGGGGATAGGCACCGCAGATACGCAGTATTTT
TRBV19	NA	NA	TRBJ2-1	CASSTRLFNEQFF	TGTGCCAGTAGTACCCGGCTGTTTAATGAGCAGTTCTTC
TRBV5-1	NA	TRBD2	TRBJ2-1	CASSSGDYAYNEQFF	TGCGCCAGCAGCTCGGGGGACTACGCCTACAATGAGCAGTTCTTC
TRBV18	NA	NA	TRBJ1-2	CASSLKGDYGYTF	TGTGCCAGCTCACTCAAGGGGGACTATGGCTACACCTTC
TRBV28	NA	NA	TRBJ1-5	CASRPQVGGSEPQHF	TGTGCCAGCAGGCCACAGGTGGGGGGGTCTGAGCCCCAGCATTTT
TRBV29-1	NA	NA	TRBJ1-2	CSVEKSGDGYTF	TGCAGCGTTGAAAAATCGGGGGATGGCTACACCTTC
TRBV5-1	NA	NA	TRBJ2-2	CASSLALQGGELFF	TGCGCCAGCAGCTTGGCCCTCCAGGGCGGGGAGCTGTTTTTT
TRBV9	few	TRBD1	TRBJ2-3	CASSVDGRPGGTQYF	TGTGCCAGCAGCGTAGATGGGCGTCCAGGGGGTACGCAGTATTTT
TRBV6-4	NA	NA	TRBJ2-3	CASSATLADTQYF	TGTGCCAGCAGTGCTACCTTAGCGGATACGCAGTATTTT
TRBV11-2	NA	TRBD1	TRBJ1-1	CASSSRDRNTEAFF	TGTGCCAGCAGCTCCCGGGACAGGAACACTGAAGCTTTCTTT
TRBV2	NA	TRBD1	TRBJ1-5	CASRSSGQGALIGQPQHF	TGTGCCAGCAGGTCCTCGGGACAGGGGGCCCTCATCGGTCAGCCCCAGCATTTT
TRBV4-3	NA	NA	TRBJ2-1	CASSQEFNHEQFF	TGCGCCAGCAGCCAAGAATTTAATCATGAGCAGTTCTTC
TRBV30	NA	NA	TRBJ2-3	CAWSVIDTQYF	TGTGCCTGGAGTGTAATAGATACGCAGTATTTT
TRBV18	NA	TRBD1	TRBJ1-1	CASSPLGQLNTEAFF	TGTGCCAGCTCACCATTGGGACAGCTCAACACTGAAGCTTTCTTT
TRBV11-2	NA	TRBD2	TRBJ2-3	CASSWGSGSTDTQYF	TGTGCCAGCAGCTGGGGTAGCGGGAGTACAGATACGCAGTATTTT
TRBV28	NA	NA	TRBJ1-2	CASRSAGYGYGYTF	TGTGCCAGCAGATCGGCAGGGTACGGCTATGGCTACACCTTC
TRBV5-4	NA	TRBD1	TRBJ2-7	CASSYRGAYEQYF	TGTGCCAGCAGCTACAGGGGGGCCTACGAGCAGTACTTC
TRBV7-2	few	NA	TRBJ2-7	CASSKTTSDSYEQYF	TGTGCCAGCAGCAAGACTACATCCGACTCCTACGAGCAGTACTTC
TRBV6-5	NA	NA	TRBJ2-4	CAVAKNIQYF	TGTGCCGTGGCCAAAAACATTCAGTACTTC
TRBV28	NA	NA	TRBJ2-3	CASSFYRGDTQYF	TGTGCCAGCAGTTTTTACAGAGGAGATACGCAGTATTTT
TRBV28	NA	NA	TRBJ2-1	CASSAHLRGLEQFF	TGTGCCAGCAGTGCTCATTTGCGGGGACTGGAGCAGTTCTTC
TRBV6-5	NA	TRBD2	TRBJ2-7	CASSHIAGGSTEQYF	TGTGCCAGCAGTCACATAGCGGGAGGGAGTACGGAGCAGTACTTC
TRBV9	NA	TRBD1	TRBJ1-2	CASSVATGGWGYTF	TGTGCCAGCAGCGTAGCTACAGGGGGCTGGGGCTACACCTTC
TRBV4-3	NA	NA	TRBJ2-1	CASSMGGGSPYNEQFF	TGCGCCAGCAGCATGGGGGGGGGCAGTCCTTACAATGAGCAGTTCTTC